The 7 T cell receptor beta chains given below trace back to one sample, sequenced in a study of T-cell reconstitution after alpha-beta-depleted transplantation in children. The authors prepared the TCRbeta library with unique molecular identifiers. TCRdb processed the PCR reads anew with MiXCR; each CDR3 protein has one entry. The table lists some 530,000 distinct CDR3 sequences, 9.5% to 15% of them singletons. Material: PBMCs from the stem cell graft donor, obtained from the stem cell graft. Receptors originate from a human donor who donated a stem cell graft to a child with combined immunodeficiency.

This clonotype was counted only a few times. The genes are TRBV2 and TRBJ2-2, with D possibly matching TRBD1 (7 bases). V lost 8 bases, J lost 6 bases, and 16 bases lay in between. CDR3 length equals 14 residues. Germline V gene sequence: CDR1 SNHLY, CDR2 FYNNEI. CDR3 in amino acids: CASLQGEVSGELFF. The DNA for the CDR3 is TGTGCCAGCCTCCAGGGGGAGGTTTCCGGGGAGCTGTTTTTT.

The J gene is TRBJ1-2, the V gene TRBV29-1; D possibly corresponds to TRBD1 (5 bases). This CDR3 is built from 12 residues. The V gene's germline CDR1 is SQVTM and CDR2 ANQGSEA. The V end lost 5 bases, the J end lost 6 bases, and 13 bases lay between the germline ends. Here the CDR3 reads CSVLRGINGYTF. CDR3 coding DNA: TGCAGCGTTCTCCGGGGGATCAATGGCTACACCTTC.

This clonotype turned up a few times. V usage is TRBV4-2 and J usage is TRBJ2-1, with 9 bases lining up with TRBD2. V was clipped by 4 bases and J by 1 base; unmatched bases: 5. Germline V gene sequence: CDR1 LGHNA, CDR2 YNFKEQ. The CDR3 extends over 16 amino acids. CDR3 DNA: TGTGCCAGCAGCCGAGGTAGCGGGAGTTCCTACAATGAGCAGTTCTTC. Protein sequence: CASSRGSGSSYNEQFF.

This clonotype was counted ten times or more. The chain recombines TRBV20-1 with TRBJ1-1; D gene unclear. In germline, CDR1 is DFQATT, CDR2 SNEGSKA (reference sequence). The V end was cut by 0 bases, the J end by 1 base, with 12 bases between. The CDR3 totals 15 residues. This CDR3 reads CSARDSDKQNTEAFF. Here the CDR3 DNA reads TGCAGTGCTAGAGATAGTGACAAACAGAACACTGAAGCTTTCTTT.

This clonotype occurred many times. The chain is built from TRBV10-2 and TRBJ1-3; 7 bases align to TRBD1. The V and J ends lost 6 bases and 1 base, in that order; junction bases with no gene match: 6. This CDR3 comprises 15 residues. Per the germline V gene, CDR1 is WSHSY and CDR2 is SAAADI. CDR3 protein: CASSQTGLSGNTIYF. Here the CDR3 DNA reads TGCGCCAGCAGCCAGACAGGGCTTTCTGGAAACACCATATATTTT.

V usage is TRBV7-8 and J usage is TRBJ1-4, with TRBD1 identical over 10 bases. Germline assignment: CDR1 SGHVS and CDR2 FQNEAQ. CDR3 length: 16 amino acids. V shed 2 bases and J 4 bases; nucleotides not matched to a gene: 4. As DNA, the CDR3 is TGTGCCAGCAGCTTAATGGGACAGGGGCTTAATGAAAAACTGTTTTTT. Encoded protein: CASSLMGQGLNEKLFF.

This chain links TRBV9 with TRBJ1-1, with 7 bases matching TRBD1. In germline, CDR1 is SGDLS, CDR2 YYNGEE. The CDR3 is 18 residues long. Trimming at V came to 1 base and at J to 1 base, leaving 13 bases not matched to a gene. CDR3 coding DNA: TGTGCCAGCAGCGTAAGAGCGGGCTCGACAGGGACGAACACTGAAGCTTTCTTT. Its protein is CASSVRAGSTGTNTEAFF.